This T cell receptor beta chain was found in a study of a mutant IDH1 vaccine in newly diagnosed glioma. The overall study: The study gave patients eight vaccinations in weeks 1, 3, 5, 7, 11, 15, 19, 23.

Of note for this clone: What it binds is unknown.

TCRdb's copy holds only in-frame clones and misses some; the assay was immunoSEQ multiplex PCR. The sample has about 62,000 clones, about nine tenths seen once; the top ten hold roughly 1.9%. V lost 6 bases and J 6 bases, leaving 12 bases between the germline ends. Germline V gives CDR1 WNHNN, CDR2 SYGVQD (reference sequence). The CDR3 length is 12 residues. The time point denotes: week 11, during vaccination. A single vaccine dose contained 300 ug of mutant IDH1 20-mer peptide, and topical imiquimod was used with it. The receptor comes from a man aged 35 to 55 with glioma. V usage is TRBV10-1 and J usage is TRBJ2-7; possibly TRBD1 or TRBD2 for D (6 bases each). This specimen was PBMCs, taken from a glioma patient whose treatment included an IDH1 peptide vaccine. The CDR3 loop reads CASRTRQVEQYV. The CDR3 nucleotides are TGCGCCAGCAGGACTAGACAGGTCGAGCAGTACGTC.